Following are 13 T cell receptor beta chains from one sample sequenced in a study of CD8+ T cells in alopecia areata. Pooled cutaneous lymph node cells were sorted using CD4, CD8alpha, NKG2D, NKG2ACE and other markers. TCR sequencing used cDNA made by reverse transcription of extracted RNA. The repertoire was sequenced with immunoSEQ multiplex PCR; TCRdb's copy has only in-frame clones and lacks some. The sample contains 250,000 or so clones, none of them singletons. Sequencing was done on a sample of CD4+ T cells sorted from a lymph node. These receptors all come from a C3H/HeJ mouse with alopecia areata. The strain bears MHC haplotype H2-k.

The table lists this clone with a few counts. The gene symbols are mouse symbols. Coverage ceases 3 residues before the CDR3 finishes, and the germline J gene fills in the end. The same CDR3 also results from other DNA sequences found in this sample. V and J are TRBV13-1 and TRBJ1-6, with TRBD1 matching 7 bases. TRBJ1-6 is given ORF status, its function remaining uncertain. The CDR3 length is 14 residues. The junction had 3 bases not matched to a gene; V was cut back by 5 bases and J by 4 bases. Germline assignment: CDR1 NSHNY and CDR2 SYGAGN. The covered CDR3 bases are TGTGCCAGCAGGCCGGGACAGTATAATTCGCCC. As protein: CASRPGQYNSP. The whole CDR3 is CASRPGQYNSPLYF.

As for this clone: The listed genes are named as in mouse. Incomplete CDR3 DNA: TGCACCTGCAGTGCAGATCCACCTGGGGTCCCTAGTGCAGAA. Protein product: CTCSADPPGVPSAE. The entire CDR3 protein reads CTCSADPPGVPSAETLYF. The chain joins TRBV1 to TRBJ2-3; possibly TRBD2 for D (6 bases). The read terminates 4 residues before the CDR3 end, so the remaining end is supplied by the germline J gene. The CDR3 covers 18 residues. Germline lookup yields CDR1 NSQYPW and CDR2 LRSPGD (reference sequence). V was clipped by 0 bases and J by 0 bases, with 16 bases between them. The complete variable domain, with remaining parts taken from reference TRBV1 and TRBJ2-3, reads VTLLEQNPRWRLVPRGQAVNLRCILKNSQYPWMSWYQQDLQKQLQWLFTLRSPGDKEVKSLPGADYLATRVTDTELRLQVANMSQGRTLYCTCSADPPGVPSAETLYFGSGTRLTVL.

Notes on this clone: Gene names and germline match the mouse. The CDR3 end lies 4 residues beyond the end of the read and is filled in from the germline J gene. The sample carries other DNA sequences with the same CDR3. V and J are TRBV17 and TRBJ2-5, with D maybe TRBD2 (7 bases). Germline V CDR1 and CDR2: MNHDT, YYDKIL. The CDR3 covers 14 residues. The chain's CDR3 is CASSRGGAGDTQYF. CDR3 DNA (partial): TGTGCTAGCAGTAGAGGGGGGGCGGGAGAC.

Concerning this clone itself: Genes and germline are mouse. Coverage ceases 4 residues before the CDR3 finishes, and the germline J gene fills in the end. Additional DNA sequences in this sample encode the identical CDR3. The J gene is TRBJ2-7, the V gene TRBV13-3, with unresolved D. CDR1 and CDR2 (germline): NNHDY, SYVADS. The V end lost 2 bases, the J end lost 3 bases, and 6 bases lay between the germline ends. This CDR3 is built from 12 residues. CDR3 DNA, as far as it was read: TGTGCCAGCAGTGACCACAGCTAT. Its translation: CASSDHSY. The full CDR3 protein reads CASSDHSYEQYF.

As for this clone: Gene names denote mouse genes. Read sequence stops 3 residues before the CDR3 end, and the germline J gene provides the missing end. This rearrangement joins TRBV13-1 to TRBJ1-6; 7 nucleotides agree with TRBD1. TRBJ1-6 is annotated as an ORF whose role is uncertain. The CDR3 is 14 amino acids. Germline CDR1 and CDR2: NSHNY and SYGAGN. After removal of 4 bases from V and 5 bases from J, the junction contained 3 bases not matched to a gene. Here the CDR3 reads CASSLDRDNSPLYF. The CDR3 DNA, read in part, is TGTGCCAGCAGTCTTGACAGGGATAATTCGCCC.

In its sample, this clone was seen many times. Gene names follow the mouse nomenclature. The read gets to within 4 residues of the CDR3 end, and the germline J gene fills in the rest. This chain connects TRBV17 to TRBJ1-2, with D possibly being TRBD1 (6 bases). Germline CDR1 and CDR2: MNHDT and YYDKIL. Trimming left V 1 base short and J 3 bases short, with 9 bases between. The CDR3 runs to 14 residues. The CDR3 bases that were read are TGTGCTAGCAGTAGAGCAGGGGTGGACTCC. Protein sequence: CASSRAGVDS. Given in full, the CDR3 is CASSRAGVDSDYTF.

Only a few counts were recorded for this clone. Any gene name here is a mouse gene name. The read terminates 4 residues before the CDR3 end, so the remaining end is supplied by the germline J gene. This same CDR3 is encoded by further DNA sequences in the sample. The chain carries TRBV13-1 and TRBJ2-5; 8 bases agree with TRBD2. Germline values: CDR1 NSHNY, CDR2 SYGAGN. The CDR3 spans 14 residues. V was clipped by 0 bases and J by 3 bases; unmatched bases: 0. The covered CDR3 bases are TGTGCCAGCAGTGATGGGACTGGGCAAGAC. Its protein product is CASSDGTGQD. The whole CDR3 protein reads CASSDGTGQDTQYF.

This clone was detected a few times. Genes here carry mouse names. With the read ending 4 residues before the CDR3 end, the germline J gene is used to fill in that end. V usage is TRBV13-1 and J usage is TRBJ2-1; 10 nucleotides agree with TRBD1. The CDR3 is 14 residues long. Per the germline V gene, CDR1 is NSHNY and CDR2 is SYGAGN. V lost 5 bases and J lost 3; bases outside the gene matches: 2. CDR3 region: CASRGDRGYAEQFF. CDR3 DNA (partial): TGTGCCAGCAGGGGGGACAGGGGCTATGCT.

This clone was observed a handful of times. The genes and germline here are from mouse. The missing CDR3 end, 4 residues past where the read stops, is filled in from the germline J gene. The chain joins TRBV13-2 to TRBJ1-2, with D perhaps TRBD1 (6 bases). This CDR3 has 13 residues. Germline V gives CDR1 NNHNN, CDR2 SYGAGS (reference sequence). Trimming pared 4 bases from V and 2 bases from J, leaving 9 bases between. The CDR3 bases that were read are TGTGCCAGCGGTTACAGGGACAACTCC. Encoded protein: CASGYRDNS. The CDR3 reads in full as CASGYRDNSDYTF.

With regard to this clone: The gene names given are mouse names. Sequencing ends 4 residues short of the CDR3 end; the germline J gene provides the rest. The sample has other DNA sequences that encode this CDR3 too. This chain links TRBV1 with TRBJ2-7, with TRBD1 identical over 9 bases. The CDR3 length is 13 residues. CDR1 NSQYPW and CDR2 LRSPGD come from the germline V gene (reference sequence). CDR3 DNA, as far as it was read: TGCACCTGCAGTGCGGGACAGGGAGAT. Protein: CTCSAGQGD. The entire CDR3 is CTCSAGQGDEQYF.

Note on this clone: Mouse germline and gene names are used. Read coverage stops 4 residues before the CDR3 terminus; the germline J gene supplies the remainder. The chain couples TRBV1 to TRBJ1-2; 7 bases align to TRBD1. This CDR3 has 15 amino acids. The V gene end was trimmed by 2 bases and the J gene end by 0 bases; junction bases not matched to a gene: 3. Germline assignment: CDR1 NSQYPW and CDR2 LRSPGD (reference sequence). The sequenced CDR3 bases are TGCACCTGCAGTGCAAAAGGGACAGCAAACTCC. This sequence encodes CTCSAKGTANS. Given in full, the CDR3 is CTCSAKGTANSDYTF.

To note about this clone: Any gene name here is a mouse gene name. The DNA ends 4 residues before the CDR3 does, and the rest of the CDR3 is filled in from the germline J gene. The chain employs TRBV19 and TRBJ2-5; TRBD1 matches 9 bases. The CDR3 has 13 amino acids. Per the germline V gene, CDR1 is FNHDT and CDR2 is SITEND (reference sequence). The CDR3 protein is CASRRQGEDTQYF. CDR3 DNA, as far as it was read: TGTGCCAGCAGGCGACAGGGGGAAGAC.

In regard to this clone: Genes and germline come from the mouse. The observed sequence ends 4 residues before the CDR3 terminus, with the missing tail filled in from the germline J gene. The chain links TRBV1 to TRBJ2-5; 7 bases match TRBD2. Germline lookup yields CDR1 NSQYPW and CDR2 LRSPGD (reference sequence). The CDR3 runs 15 residues. The CDR3 sequence: CTCSAVAGGEDTQYF. The covered CDR3 bases are TGCACCTGCAGTGCAGTTGCTGGGGGAGAGGAC.